This TCR beta chain is from a study of TIL therapy for anti-PD-1-resistant metastatic lung cancer. The CDR3 loop spans 14 amino acids. Per germline, CDR1 MNHEY and CDR2 SVGAGI. The V end was cut by 0 bases, the J end by 5 bases, with 8 bases between. Stated time point: pre-treatment sample, taken before nivolumab and TIL therapy. This was the immunoSEQ v3 assay. TCRdb's table, derived via immunoSEQ multiplex PCR, lists solely in-frame clones and lacks some. Of some 32,000 clones listed, about 70% are singletons. Only a few counts were recorded for this clone. The V call is TRBV6-5, the J call TRBJ1-5; D unresolved. Sequences were derived from blood, sampled at baseline. This sequence originates from a woman aged 25 to 80 with non-small cell lung cancer. CDR3 amino acids: CASSYSYSYQPQHF. The CDR3 coding sequence is TGTGCCAGCAGTTACTCCTACAGTTATCAGCCCCAGCATTTT.